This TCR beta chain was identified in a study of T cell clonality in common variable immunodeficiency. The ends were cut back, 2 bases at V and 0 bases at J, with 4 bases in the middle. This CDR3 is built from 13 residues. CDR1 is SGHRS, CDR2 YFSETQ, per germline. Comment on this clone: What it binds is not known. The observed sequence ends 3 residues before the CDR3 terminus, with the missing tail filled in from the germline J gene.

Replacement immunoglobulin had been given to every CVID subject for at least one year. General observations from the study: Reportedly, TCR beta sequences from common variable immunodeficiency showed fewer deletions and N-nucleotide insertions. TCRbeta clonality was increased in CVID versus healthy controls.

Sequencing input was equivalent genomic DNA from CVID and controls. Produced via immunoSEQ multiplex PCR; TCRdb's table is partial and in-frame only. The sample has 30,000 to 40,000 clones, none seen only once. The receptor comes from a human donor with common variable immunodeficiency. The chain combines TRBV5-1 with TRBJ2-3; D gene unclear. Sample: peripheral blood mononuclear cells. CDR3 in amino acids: CASSLGSTDTQYF. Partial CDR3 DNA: TGCGCCAGCAGCTTAGGGAGCACAGATACG.